This TCR beta chain was obtained from a study of T cell changes during pregnancy in multiple sclerosis. The protocol was immunoSEQ multiplex PCR, while the TCRdb copy is restricted to in-frame clones and leaves out a portion. The sample lists about 75,000 clones, 75% to 95% occurring once. This material consisted of CD4+ T cells from peripheral blood mononuclear cells, taken before pregnancy. The sequence came from a female donor with multiple sclerosis, enrolled in a pregnancy study.

Written as DNA, the CDR3 is TGTGCCAGCAGCGCGGCGGGACTTCCTATCGGAGGCTACACCTTC. Its protein is CASSAAGLPIGGYTF. The chain uses TRBV7-9 and TRBJ1-2; TRBD1 is a possible D gene (5 bases). The CDR3 totals 15 residues. The germline CDR1 and CDR2 sequences are SEHNR and FQNEAQ (reference sequence). V was shortened by 5 bases and J by 8 bases, with 21 bases between the two germline ends. Combining the CDR3 with reference TRBV7-9 and TRBJ1-2 gives the whole variable domain DTGVSQNPRHKITKRGQNVTFRCDPISEHNRLYWYRQTLGQGPEFLTYFQNEAQLEKSRLLSDRFSAERPKGSFSTLEIQRTEQGDSAMYLCASSAAGLPIGGYTFGSGTRLTVV.